One sample yielded the 8 T cell receptor beta chains listed below, sequenced in a study of STAT5B mutations in CD4+ large granular lymphocyte leukemia. The repertoire was sequenced with immunoSEQ multiplex PCR; TCRdb's copy has only in-frame clones and lacks some. In the table there are about 38,000 clones, 65% to 90% of which are singletons. Sequencing input: CD4+ T cells from blood buffy coats. These receptors all stem from a human donor in good health.

This sequence joins TRBV19 and TRBJ1-2; D possibly corresponds to TRBD1 (5 bases). Germline V gene sequence: CDR1 LNHDA, CDR2 SQIVND (reference sequence). The CDR3 loop spans 15 amino acids. The V and J ends lost 5 bases and 6 bases respectively, with 19 bases between them. The CDR3 sequence is CASSLNPQGWDGYTF. The CDR3 region has the DNA TGTGCCAGTAGTCTAAATCCCCAGGGCTGGGATGGCTACACCTTC.

This clone has only one observation. The gene calls are TRBV2 and TRBJ2-7; no clear D. The CDR3 is 12 residues long. V was shortened by 6 bases and J by 4 bases, with 10 bases between the two germline ends. Germline V gene data show CDR1 as SNHLY and CDR2 as FYNNEI. CDR3 bases: TGTGCCAGCAGGTATGACTCTTACGAGCAGTACTTC. It is translated as CASRYDSYEQYF.

The V gene is TRBV18, the J gene TRBJ1-2; 8 bases are a match to TRBD1. Germline V CDR1 and CDR2: KGHSH, LQKENI. CDR3 size: 11 residues. V trimming: 6 bases; J trimming: 8 bases; junction bases outside the gene matches: 2. CDR3 region: CASSTGDGYTF. The CDR3 DNA follows: TGTGCCAGCTCGACAGGGGACGGCTACACCTTC.

This sequence joins TRBV5-4 and TRBJ2-7, with 10 nucleotides matching TRBD1. The germline V gene encodes CDR1 SGHNT and CDR2 YYREEE (reference sequence). The CDR3 is 14 amino acids. With 1 base clipped from V and 4 bases from J, the junction kept 2 bases outside the gene matches. The CDR3 nucleotides read TGTGCCAGCAGCTTGAAGGGACAGGGGTACGAGCAGTACTTC. It translates to CASSLKGQGYEQYF.

V usage is TRBV5-1 and J usage is TRBJ1-4; 12 bases align to TRBD1. The CDR3 extends over 16 amino acids. J gave up 10 bases and V 0 bases, and 7 bases lay outside the gene matches. Germline V gene sequence: CDR1 SGHRS, CDR2 YFSETQ. The CDR3 sequence: CASSLAPGQGAGKLFF. The CDR3 nucleotides are TGCGCCAGCAGCTTGGCCCCGGGACAGGGGGCCGGAAAACTGTTTTTT.

The chain carries TRBV30 and TRBJ2-7; 7 bases agree with TRBD2. Trimming took 7 bases from V and 3 from J; bases not matched to a gene: 15. The CDR3 is 15 amino acids. CDR1 and CDR2 (germline): GTSNPN, SVGIG (reference sequence). The CDR3 DNA follows: TGTGCCTACCAAAGGGGCGGGGGAATCATCTACGAGCAGTACTTC. This sequence encodes CAYQRGGGIIYEQYF.

The V call is TRBV5-1, the J call TRBJ2-3, with 12 nucleotides matching TRBD2. Trimming at V came to 0 bases and at J to 3 bases, leaving 5 bases not matched to a gene. The CDR3 is 17 residues long. Germline CDR1 and CDR2: SGHRS and YFSETQ. The CDR3 spells CASSLASTSGGTDTQYF. The CDR3 DNA is TGCGCCAGCAGCTTGGCCTCGACTAGCGGGGGAACAGATACGCAGTATTTT.

This chain connects TRBV30 to TRBJ1-6; D is ambiguous. Per germline, CDR1 GTSNPN and CDR2 SVGIG (reference sequence). The V end was cut by 1 base, the J end by 0 bases, with 7 bases between. The CDR3 totals 15 residues. CDR3 region: CAWSGASSYNSPLHF. CDR3 sequence (DNA): TGTGCCTGGAGTGGAGCGAGCTCCTATAATTCACCCCTCCACTTT.